Following are 32 T cell receptor beta chains from one sample sequenced in a study of blood T cells in healthy people across ages. Combining a sample-barcoded 5' primer with a J-beta primer mix, a second PCR ran for roughly 7 to 12 cycles. TCRdb analysed the 5' RACE reads with MiXCR anew, one entry per CDR3 protein. Counted here are approximately 800,000 distinct CDR3 sequences, under 80% occurring once; the ten biggest clones make up approximately 30%. The sequencing input was blood. The receptor source for this set is a man aged 30 to 45 in good health.

The chain employs TRBV4-2 and TRBJ2-4; the D gene is possibly TRBD1 (6 bases). CDR1 and CDR2 (germline): LGHNA, YNFKEQ. Deletions cut 4 bases from V and 1 base from J, with 14 bases between. CDR3 length: 16 amino acids. The CDR3 region is CASSPPRGSAKNIQYF. The CDR3 nucleotides are TGTGCCAGCAGCCCGCCGAGGGGGTCGGCCAAAAACATTCAGTACTTC.

The J gene is TRBJ1-4, the V gene TRBV6-5; the D gene is possibly TRBD1 (6 bases). The CDR3 has 16 residues. Germline values: CDR1 MNHEY, CDR2 SVGAGI. Deletions cut 6 bases from V and 3 bases from J, with 17 bases between. This CDR3 reads CASSRTRTASNEKLFF. Written as DNA, the CDR3 is TGTGCCAGCAGCCGGACCAGGACAGCTTCTAATGAAAAACTGTTTTTT.

V gene TRBV7-9 combines with J gene TRBJ2-7; D unresolved. Between the trimmed V and J ends, which lost 5 bases and 4 bases, there was a span of 18 bases. Germline CDR1 and CDR2: SEHNR and FQNEAQ (reference sequence). This CDR3 has 15 residues. DNA for the CDR3: TGTGCCAGCAGCCTTAGCCTACGGTCTCCTTACGAGCAGTACTTC. It yields the protein CASSLSLRSPYEQYF.

This clonotype was detected only once. The CDR3 coding sequence is TGTGCCAGCAGTGTCACAGGGGGGGAATCCTCCTACGAGCAGTACTTC. This codes for CASSVTGGESSYEQYF. The chain recombines TRBV25-1 with TRBJ2-7; TRBD1 might be the D (8 bases). Germline assignment: CDR1 MGHDK and CDR2 SYGVNS. V shed 4 bases and J shed 0 bases, with 16 bases lying between them. This CDR3 contains 16 residues.

The chain combines TRBV4-2 with TRBJ2-5; 9 bases are shared with TRBD2. This CDR3 contains 16 residues. CDR1 is LGHNA, CDR2 YNFKEQ, per germline. Unmatched junction bases numbered 4, after V lost 0 bases and J lost 2 bases. The CDR3 nucleotides read TGTGCCAGCAGCCAAGATTGGAGCGGGGGGCAAGAGACCCAGTACTTC. The encoded protein is CASSQDWSGGQETQYF.

The rearrangement uses TRBV7-2 and TRBJ2-1, with 9 bases that match TRBD2. The DNA end favors TRBJ2-7, so the J call may be wrong. Per germline, CDR1 SGHTA and CDR2 FQGNSA. The CDR3 runs to 19 residues. CDR3 sequence (DNA): TGTGCCAGCAGCTTAGGTTTGGAGGGCGGGGGGGCCTTTTACAATGAGCAGTACTTC. This codes for CASSLGLEGGGAFYNEQYF.

This rearrangement joins TRBV14 to TRBJ1-4; 10 nucleotides agree with TRBD1. V gave up 4 bases and J gave up 8 bases; unmatched junction bases: 4. Germline CDR1 SGHDN, CDR2 FVKESK. The CDR3 sequence is 14 residues long. As DNA, the CDR3 is TGTGCCAGCAGCCTGACAGGGGGCAAAGAAAAACTGTTTTTT. As protein: CASSLTGGKEKLFF.

The chain combines TRBV29-1 with TRBJ2-5; D ambiguous. The CDR3 has 10 amino acids. V was clipped by 5 bases and J by 5 bases, with 6 bases between them. In germline, CDR1 is SQVTM, CDR2 ANQGSEA. CDR3 nucleotide sequence: TGCAGCGTTCATGGGGAGACCCAGTACTTC. Protein product: CSVHGETQYF.

There are a few counts of this clonotype. The gene calls are TRBV6-6 and TRBJ2-3; D call uncertain. This CDR3 has 13 residues. CDR1 MNHNY and CDR2 SVGAGI come from the germline V gene (reference sequence). The V and J ends lost 2 bases and 4 bases respectively, with 7 bases between them. CDR3 in DNA: TGTGCCAGCAGTTACAGGACGGCAGATACGCAGTATTTT. Amino acids: CASSYRTADTQYF.

This clonotype showed up many times. The chain has TRBV7-2 and TRBJ2-1, with 9 bases identical to TRBD2. Looked up from germline, CDR1 is SGHTA and CDR2 is FQGNSA. J gave up 9 bases and V 1 base, and 7 bases lay outside the gene matches. The CDR3 spans 15 residues. Here the CDR3 reads CASSLESGGRVEQFF. In nucleotides, the CDR3 is TGTGCCAGCAGCTTAGAGAGCGGGGGGAGGGTTGAGCAGTTCTTC.

The chain combines TRBV25-1 with TRBJ1-5; D ambiguous. CDR1 and CDR2 (germline): MGHDK, SYGVNS. V was clipped by 1 base and J by 7 bases, with 8 bases between them. The CDR3 loop spans 13 amino acids. The CDR3 reads CASSESGEQPQHF. CDR3 DNA: TGTGCCAGCAGTGAATCCGGGGAGCAGCCCCAGCATTTT.

This clonotype was seen a handful of times. The rearrangement joins TRBV20-1 to TRBJ2-7; TRBD1 is a possible D gene (6 bases). The CDR3 runs to 16 residues. From germline, CDR1 is DFQATT and CDR2 SNEGSKA (reference sequence). Trimming removed 5 bases from V and 2 bases from J, with 22 bases in between. The chain's CDR3 is CSAPPDYVGGPYEQYF. The CDR3 coding sequence is TGCAGTGCTCCACCTGATTACGTAGGGGGACCCTACGAGCAGTACTTC.

On this clonotype itself: At one end, the junction sequence differs from germline, possibly due to a read error. The rearrangement links TRBV5-5 to TRBJ2-4; possibly TRBD1 for D (6 bases). The DNA end lines up better with TRBJ2-7; the J call may be wrong. This CDR3 is built from 13 residues. Looked up from germline, CDR1 is SGHKS and CDR2 is YYEKEE (reference sequence). CDR3 bases: TGTGTCAGCAGCCGCATGGACAGCTACGAGCAGTACTTC. This gives the protein CVSSRMDSYEQYF.

The chain joins TRBV6-5 to TRBJ1-2, with D possibly TRBD1 on 6 matching bases. CDR1 is MNHEY, CDR2 SVGAGI, per germline. CDR3 size: 21 residues. The V and J ends lost 0 bases and 8 bases respectively, with 34 bases between them. CDR3 nucleotide sequence: TGTGCCAGCAGTTACTCCTGGTCGAGAGATTTTACCAGGGGAGAAGGAGGCGGCTACACCTTC. It encodes CASSYSWSRDFTRGEGGGYTF.

In its sample, this clonotype was seen a few times. The CDR3 bases are TGTGCCAGCAGTTACGTGTTAGGCAGGACCGGGGAGCTGTTTTTT. It translates to CASSYVLGRTGELFF. The gene calls are TRBV6-5 and TRBJ2-2, with D uncertain. The CDR3 sequence is 15 residues long. Trimming removed 2 bases at V and 5 bases at J, with 12 bases between. The germline V gene has CDR1 MNHEY and CDR2 SVGAGI.

This clonotype was recorded a few times. The chain links TRBV20-1 to TRBJ2-2; D gene unclear. This CDR3 spans 15 amino acids. Germline values: CDR1 DFQATT, CDR2 SNEGSKA (reference sequence). Trimming removed 0 bases at V and 4 bases at J, with 12 bases between. The CDR3 bases are TGCAGTGCTAGAGATCCCAGGTTGAGCACCGGGGAGCTGTTTTTT. Translated, it gives CSARDPRLSTGELFF.

The rearrangement links TRBV5-6 to TRBJ2-3; no firm D call. The ends were cut back, 4 bases at V and 2 bases at J, with 8 bases in the middle. The germline V gene has CDR1 SGHDT and CDR2 YYEEEE. The CDR3 extends over 13 amino acids. The CDR3 nucleotides are TGTGCCAGCAGCACGGACCACACAGATACGCAGTATTTT. Amino acids: CASSTDHTDTQYF.

This clonotype was counted once. A much larger clonotype is one base distant, so this may be a read error. This sequence joins TRBV20-1 and TRBJ2-3; 9 bases fit TRBD2. The CDR3 runs 14 residues. The junction had 11 bases not matched to a gene; V was cut back by 5 bases and J by 8 bases. CDR1 and CDR2 (germline): DFQATT, SNEGSKA (reference sequence). The CDR3 sequence is CSAFMGLASGTQYF. The DNA of the CDR3 is TGCAGTGCTTTCATGGGACTAGCCTCAGGTACGCAGTATTTT.

This clonotype was observed once. The chain combines TRBV10-3 with TRBJ2-5; D gene uncertain. The CDR3 is 13 amino acids. V lost 7 bases and J 5 bases, leaving 14 bases between the germline ends. Per the germline V gene, CDR1 is ENHRY and CDR2 is SYGVKD. As DNA, the CDR3 is TGTGCCATCACCTCGGACCCACGGGAGACCCAGTACTTC. It yields the protein CAITSDPRETQYF.

The CDR3 loop reads CASSIGRGTTLAKNIQYF. The CDR3 region has the DNA TGTGCCAGTAGTATAGGTCGGGGCACGACACTAGCCAAAAACATTCAGTACTTC. The chain carries TRBV12-3 or TRBV12-4 and TRBJ2-4, with D perhaps matching TRBD1 or TRBD2 (5 bases each). The CDR3 is made up of 18 amino acids. V lost 9 bases to trimming and J lost 0 bases, with 24 bases between them.

The genes are TRBV9 and TRBJ2-1, with D unresolved. V gave up 4 bases and J gave up 0 bases, with 14 bases separating them. This CDR3 contains 16 residues. Per the germline V gene, CDR1 is SGDLS and CDR2 is YYNGEE. CDR3 in DNA: TGTGCCAGCAGCCCAAGGGTCACGGCCTCCTACAATGAGCAGTTCTTC. Translated, it gives CASSPRVTASYNEQFF.

The V and J genes are TRBV4-2 and TRBJ2-4; 9 bases match TRBD2. The J call may be wrong; the DNA end is better matched by TRBJ2-7. This CDR3 is 15 amino acids long. The germline CDR1 and CDR2 sequences are LGHNA and YNFKEQ. The CDR3 nucleotides read TGTGCCAGCAGCCCCTTCGGGACTAGCAGTTACGAGCAGTACTTC. This gives the protein CASSPFGTSSYEQYF.

The genes are TRBV29-1 and TRBJ2-7; D remains unclear. The length of the CDR3 is 13 residues. Per the germline V gene, CDR1 is SQVTM and CDR2 is ANQGSEA. The V and J ends lost 4 bases and 2 bases respectively, with 12 bases between them. The DNA for the CDR3 is TGCAGCGTTGTTCATGGAGTTCCCTACGAGCAGTACTTC. Translated: CSVVHGVPYEQYF.

The rearrangement joins TRBV30 to TRBJ2-1, with 10 bases aligning to TRBD2. The CDR3 covers 15 residues. The V segment lost 0 bases and the J segment 6 bases; nucleotides outside the gene matches: 5. Germline loops: CDR1 GTSNPN, CDR2 SVGIG (reference sequence). The CDR3 DNA reads as TGTGCCTGGAGTGTACTGGGACTAGCGATCAATGAGCAGTTCTTC. This codes for CAWSVLGLAINEQFF.

The V call is TRBV5-1, the J call TRBJ1-4; D is uncertain. Germline V gene lookup returns CDR1 SGHRS and CDR2 YFSETQ. This CDR3 is 17 amino acids long. V lost 2 bases and J 0 bases, leaving 14 bases between the germline ends. CDR3 residues: CASSLSPPLATNEKLFF. As DNA, the CDR3 is TGCGCCAGCAGCTTATCACCTCCCCTAGCAACTAATGAAAAACTGTTTTTT.

This sequence joins TRBV12-3 or TRBV12-4 and TRBJ2-7; maybe TRBD2 (6 bases). CDR3 length equals 13 residues. V was pared by 5 bases and J by 6 bases, with 14 bases between. CDR3 DNA: TGTGCCAGCAGTGGAGGGCTCTGGGGCGAGCAGTACTTC. It translates to CASSGGLWGEQYF.

A note on this clonotype: One end of the junction is discordant with germline, which a read error may explain. The chain has TRBV7-3 and TRBJ1-2; the D is unclear. The CDR3 length is 15 residues. Per germline, CDR1 SGHTA and CDR2 FQGTGA. Here the CDR3 DNA reads TGTGCCAGCAACTTAACGCTGGCAGGCAACTATGGCTACACCTTC. This encodes CASNLTLAGNYGYTF.

J is TRBJ2-1 and V is TRBV18, with D perhaps TRBD1 (5 bases). Germline CDR1 KGHSH, CDR2 LQKENI. The germline V and J ends were trimmed by 0 bases and 2 bases, with 11 bases remaining between them. The CDR3 extends over 16 amino acids. CDR3 coding DNA: TGTGCCAGCTCACCACCCGCCAGGGAAACCTACAATGAGCAGTTCTTC. It translates to CASSPPARETYNEQFF.

This chain joins TRBV11-2 and TRBJ2-7; 13 nucleotides align to TRBD2. Germline V gene sequence: CDR1 SGHAT, CDR2 FQNNGV. The CDR3 is 17 residues long. The ends lost 5 bases at V and 1 base at J; junction bases unmatched: 8. CDR3 sequence (DNA): TGTGCCAGCAGCAGCAGACTAGCGGGGGGCCTATCCTACGAGCAGTACTTC. Its translation: CASSSRLAGGLSYEQYF.

The V and J genes are TRBV12-3 or TRBV12-4 and TRBJ2-5, with D unresolved. The V gene lost 4 bases and the J gene lost 11 bases, with 20 bases spanning the gap. CDR3 length: 14 residues. The CDR3 nucleotides are TGTGCCAGCAGTTATGCCAGTGGCGGCAATGAGCAGTACTTC. It codes for CASSYASGGNEQYF.

This chain joins TRBV7-2 and TRBJ2-7; tentative D call: TRBD2 (6 bases). V lost 5 bases, J lost 12 bases, and 17 bases lay in between. This CDR3 is 12 amino acids long. CDR1 and CDR2 (germline): SGHTA, FQGNSA. CDR3 DNA sequence: TGTGCCAGCAGCACAGTGTTGGGGGGACGGTACTTC. Amino acid sequence: CASSTVLGGRYF.

This clonotype occurred once. The CDR3 protein is CASSLELAGSSYNEQFF. The DNA of the CDR3 is TGCGCCAGCAGCTTGGAGCTAGCGGGTAGCTCCTACAATGAGCAGTTCTTC. This chain uses TRBV5-1 with TRBJ2-1; 8 bases align to TRBD2. With V trimmed by 0 bases and J by 0 bases, 5 bases remained unmatched. Germline CDR1 and CDR2: SGHRS and YFSETQ. The CDR3 loop spans 17 amino acids.